Given below is one T cell receptor beta chain in context. In germline, CDR1 is LGHNA, CDR2 YNFKEQ. V was clipped by 4 bases and J by 4 bases; unmatched bases: 2. The CDR3 totals 14 residues. This entry comes from a study of blood T cell repertoires in COVID-19. Turning to the study itself: In each case, the material was cDNA or gDNA derived from T cells, B-cell-depleted T cells, or PBMCs.

The repertoire was sequenced with immunoSEQ multiplex PCR; TCRdb's copy has only in-frame clones and lacks some. In the table there are about 150,000 clones, over 75% of which are singletons. The sample comprised peripheral blood. The V gene is TRBV4-2, the J gene TRBJ1-2, with 11 bases that match TRBD1. This clonotype originated in a human donor in a cohort sampled during active COVID-19. In nucleotides, the CDR3 is TGTGCCAGCAGCCCCGGGACAGGGGGCTATGGCTACACCTTC. Encoded protein: CASSPGTGGYGYTF.